A single sample is the source of the 24 T cell receptor beta chains below, sequenced in a study of OX40 agonist ivuxolimab in advanced cancers. Receptors were amplified or captured by the immunoSEQ multiplex PCR assay. As stored in TCRdb, this immuneACCESS dataset retains in-frame rearrangements with V and J assigned. A fraction of the clones does not appear; measured against another copy, unresolved V genes explain less than half of the discrepancy, and the remainder lacks a known reason. Within this sample are around 66,000 clones, with 80% to 85% of them counted one time only. The ten largest make up 4% to 4.5% of the sample. The source was CD4+ or CD8+ T cells sorted from blood, collected in a trial of the OX40 agonist ivuxolimab. Source of these receptors: an adult with an advanced solid tumor such as melanoma, head and neck, liver or kidney cancer.

The genes are TRBV5-1 and TRBJ2-1; D remains unclear. The CDR3 has 15 residues. The germline CDR1 and CDR2 sequences are SGHRS and YFSETQ. V was pared by 3 bases and J by 3 bases, with 13 bases between. In nucleotides, the CDR3 is TGCGCCAGCAGCTCGGCGGCAAGGGACTACAATGAGCAGTTCTTC. As protein: CASSSAARDYNEQFF.

This clone turned up a few times. The CDR3 bases are TGTGCCAGCCTGGGACAGCCTGGAAACACCATATATTTT. Translation gives CASLGQPGNTIYF. The chain carries TRBV19 and TRBJ1-3; 7 bases are shared with TRBD1. Germline loops: CDR1 LNHDA, CDR2 SQIVND (reference sequence). Trimming took 9 bases from V and 2 from J; bases not matched to a gene: 4. The length of the CDR3 is 13 residues.

CDR3 in amino acids: CAISESTNEQFF. For the CDR3, the DNA is TGTGCCATCAGTGAGTCGACGAATGAGCAGTTCTTC. The genes are TRBV10-3 and TRBJ2-1, with D unresolved. The CDR3 totals 12 residues. Germline assignment: CDR1 ENHRY and CDR2 SYGVKD. The V gene lost 0 bases and the J gene lost 7 bases, with 4 bases spanning the gap.

This clone occurred a few times. The rearrangement uses TRBV28 and TRBJ1-2, with D possibly matching TRBD1 (5 bases). The CDR3 totals 17 residues. The V end lost 5 bases, the J end lost 3 bases, and 22 bases lay between the germline ends. Germline CDR1 is MDHEN and CDR2 is SYDVKM. The CDR3 reads CASSPLSYRGGHYGYTF. CDR3 in DNA: TGTGCCAGCAGTCCCCTATCGTACCGGGGGGGTCACTATGGCTACACCTTC.

The rearrangement links TRBV7-9 to TRBJ2-4; no clear D. From germline, CDR1 is SEHNR and CDR2 FQNEAQ (reference sequence). V was clipped by 2 bases and J by 6 bases, with 8 bases between them. There are 13 residues in the CDR3. Written as DNA, the CDR3 is TGTGCCAGCAGCTTAACGGGCCCAAACATTCAGTACTTC. Translation: CASSLTGPNIQYF.

The CDR3 loop is CASSLGAGRGSPLHF. In nucleotides, the CDR3 is TGTGCCAGCAGCTTAGGGGCAGGGAGGGGCTCACCCCTCCACTTT. V and J are TRBV7-2 and TRBJ1-6; the D gene is possibly TRBD1 (5 bases). The V and J ends lost 1 base and 10 bases respectively, with 14 bases between them. Germline values: CDR1 SGHTA, CDR2 FQGNSA. The CDR3 runs 15 residues.

This rearrangement joins TRBV6-5 to TRBJ2-3; tentative D call: TRBD1 (6 bases). This CDR3 is 15 amino acids long. Germline lookup yields CDR1 MNHEY and CDR2 SVGAGI. The V end lost 3 bases, the J end lost 5 bases, and 15 bases lay between the germline ends. The CDR3 DNA follows: TGTGCCAGCAGTTATCAGGGGATTCTAGGAGATACGCAGTATTTT. It specifies CASSYQGILGDTQYF.

V gene TRBV6-5 combines with J gene TRBJ2-1; D uncertain. Trimming stripped 1 base from V and 3 bases from J, with 10 bases between. There are 15 residues in the CDR3. Germline V gene lookup returns CDR1 MNHEY and CDR2 SVGAGI. CDR3 DNA: TGTGCCAGCAGTTACTACGGGCCGGACTACAATGAGCAGTTCTTC. This translates into CASSYYGPDYNEQFF.

This chain joins TRBV5-1 and TRBJ1-2; 12 bases line up with TRBD1. Trimming at V came to 4 bases and at J to 3 bases, leaving 4 bases not matched to a gene. Germline values: CDR1 SGHRS, CDR2 YFSETQ. The CDR3 has 15 amino acids. The CDR3 coding sequence is TGCGCCAGCAGCACGGGACAGGGGGCATACTATGGCTACACCTTC. It yields the protein CASSTGQGAYYGYTF.

This chain connects TRBV5-4 to TRBJ1-2; D is possibly TRBD1 (5 bases). Per germline, CDR1 SGHNT and CDR2 YYREEE (reference sequence). Trimming took 4 bases from V and 8 from J, leaving 15 bases between them. This CDR3 is built from 13 residues. CDR3 sequence: CASSLWGTGGYTF. CDR3 coding DNA: TGTGCCAGCAGCCTGTGGGGCACGGGGGGCTACACCTTC.

The V gene is TRBV9, the J gene TRBJ2-1; 8 bases are shared with TRBD2. Trimming took 0 bases from V and 10 from J; bases not matched to a gene: 9. Germline V gene sequence: CDR1 SGDLS, CDR2 YYNGEE. This CDR3 has 15 amino acids. CDR3 protein: CASSVDAAGAGEQFF. The CDR3 coding sequence is TGTGCCAGCAGCGTAGACGCAGCGGGGGCCGGGGAGCAGTTCTTC.

This chain links TRBV29-1 with TRBJ2-7; 7 nucleotides line up with TRBD1. This CDR3 contains 12 residues. CDR1 is SQVTM and CDR2 is ANQGSEA in the germline V gene. V lost 5 bases to trimming and J lost 4 bases; unmatched junction nucleotides: 5. CDR3 loop: CSVQGTVYEQYF. The DNA for the CDR3 is TGCAGCGTTCAAGGGACAGTATACGAGCAGTACTTC.

About this clone: The sample has other DNA sequences that encode this CDR3 too. V usage is TRBV5-1 and J usage is TRBJ1-5, with 7 bases aligning to TRBD1. CDR1 and CDR2 from the germline V gene are SGHRS and YFSETQ. This CDR3 contains 15 residues. V lost 0 bases to trimming and J lost 5 bases; unmatched junction nucleotides: 5. The CDR3: CASSLGAGGDQPQHF. The DNA of the CDR3 is TGCGCCAGCAGCTTGGGTGCAGGGGGTGATCAGCCCCAGCATTTT.

The chain employs TRBV18 and TRBJ1-1, with unresolved D. The germline V gene encodes CDR1 KGHSH and CDR2 LQKENI. The CDR3 is 13 residues long. With 3 bases removed from V and 6 bases from J, the gap between germline ends came to 11 bases. CDR3 in amino acids: CASSPSAGAEAFF. The CDR3 DNA reads TGTGCCAGCTCACCCTCGGCAGGAGCTGAAGCTTTCTTT.

Concerning this clone: Its ends do not fully match the called genes, so a read error is possible. The rearrangement joins TRBV7-7 to TRBJ2-5; D is ambiguous. Germline V gives CDR1 SSHAT, CDR2 FNYEAQ (reference sequence). The CDR3 covers 14 residues. The CDR3 DNA is TGTGCTAGCAGCTTAGGGCCCGCCCAAGAGACCCAGTACTTC. Translation: CASSLGPAQETQYF. Using reference TRBV7-7 and TRBJ2-5 for the parts outside the CDR3, the full variable domain is GAGVSQSPRYKVTKRGQDVTLRCDPISSHATLYWYQQALGQGPEFLTYFNYEAQPDKSGLPSDRFSAERPEGSISTLTIQRTEQRDSAMYRCASSLGPAQETQYFGPGTRLLVL.

The rearrangement uses TRBV7-8 and TRBJ2-1; either TRBD1 or TRBD2 may supply D (6 bases each). The CDR3 extends over 15 amino acids. V dropped 1 base and J dropped 3 bases, with 10 bases sitting between them. Germline V gene lookup returns CDR1 SGHVS and CDR2 FQNEAQ. This chain's CDR3 is CASSLEGGLYNEQFF. DNA of the CDR3: TGTGCCAGCAGCTTAGAGGGGGGCCTCTACAATGAGCAGTTCTTC. Filled out from reference TRBV7-8 and TRBJ2-1, the complete variable domain reads GAGVSQSPRYKVAKRGQDVALRCDPISGHVSLFWYQQALGQGPEFLTYFQNEAQLDKSGLPSDRFFAERPEGSVSTLKIQRTQQEDSAVYLCASSLEGGLYNEQFFGPGTRLTVL.

This chain connects TRBV6-1 to TRBJ1-4; D is unclear. CDR3 size: 14 residues. Germline V gives CDR1 MNHNS, CDR2 SASEGT. V lost 4 bases to trimming and J lost 8 bases, with 14 bases between them. The CDR3 sequence: CASSADGRWEKLFF. CDR3 nucleotide sequence: TGTGCCAGCAGTGCAGACGGACGATGGGAAAAACTGTTTTTT.

The genes are TRBV19 and TRBJ2-6; D remains ambiguous. The germline gives CDR1 LNHDA, CDR2 SQIVND (reference sequence). The CDR3 runs 12 residues. The V end lost 10 bases, the J end lost 4 bases, and 8 bases lay between the germline ends. CDR3 coding DNA: TGTGCCACGCACTCCGGGGCCAACGTCCTGACTTTC. Translation gives CATHSGANVLTF.

The chain is built from TRBV7-3 and TRBJ1-1; TRBD1 matches 7 bases. The CDR3 totals 14 residues. V dropped 5 bases and J dropped 3; count of bases not matched to a gene: 6. Germline assignment: CDR1 SGHTA and CDR2 FQGTGA. The CDR3: CASSKNRGDTEAFF. The CDR3 bases are TGTGCCAGCAGCAAAAACAGGGGAGACACTGAAGCTTTCTTT.

V and J are TRBV19 and TRBJ2-7; 8 nucleotides line up with TRBD2. Germline values: CDR1 LNHDA, CDR2 SQIVND (reference sequence). The V segment lost 6 bases and the J segment 1 base; nucleotides outside the gene matches: 11. This CDR3 spans 16 amino acids. CDR3 in DNA: TGTGCCAGTAGCACGAGGACTAGCCTCTTATCCTACGAGCAGTACTTC. It encodes CASSTRTSLLSYEQYF.

This clone was observed once. The rearrangement uses TRBV5-1 and TRBJ1-1, with 8 bases lining up with TRBD1. The CDR3 has 15 residues. V lost 5 bases, J lost 3 bases, and 9 bases stayed unmatched. Germline CDR1 SGHRS, CDR2 YFSETQ. CDR3 in amino acids: CASSFQGQGDTEAFF. In DNA form, the CDR3 reads TGCGCCAGCAGTTTTCAAGGACAGGGAGACACTGAAGCTTTCTTT.

The chain employs TRBV7-6 and TRBJ1-5; the D is unclear. CDR1 is SGHVS and CDR2 is FNYEAQ in the germline V gene. This CDR3 region has 15 residues. Trimming cost V 5 bases and J 0 bases, with 11 bases left between them. CDR3 loop: CASSPTPNSNQPQHF. CDR3 nucleotides: TGTGCCAGCAGCCCTACACCGAATAGCAATCAGCCCCAGCATTTT.

The chain links TRBV7-9 to TRBJ1-4; the match to TRBD1 covers 9 bases. CDR1 is SEHNR and CDR2 is FQNEAQ in the germline V gene (reference sequence). The V and J ends lost 3 bases and 8 bases, in that order; junction bases with no gene match: 10. The CDR3 consists of 16 residues. The CDR3 nucleotides read TGTGCCAGCAGCTTTGCCCGGTCGGACAGGGGAGAAAAACTGTTTTTT. The encoded protein is CASSFARSDRGEKLFF.

With respect to this clone: The sample carries other DNA sequences with the same CDR3. The chain couples TRBV7-6 to TRBJ2-5; a possible D gene is TRBD2 (6 bases). Germline-derived CDR1 and CDR2 are SGHVS and FNYEAQ. There are 14 residues in the CDR3. V was clipped by 1 base and J by 5 bases, with 11 bases between them. This chain's CDR3 is CASSLVSGGETQYF. As DNA, the CDR3 is TGTGCCAGCAGCTTAGTATCTGGAGGGGAGACCCAGTACTTC.